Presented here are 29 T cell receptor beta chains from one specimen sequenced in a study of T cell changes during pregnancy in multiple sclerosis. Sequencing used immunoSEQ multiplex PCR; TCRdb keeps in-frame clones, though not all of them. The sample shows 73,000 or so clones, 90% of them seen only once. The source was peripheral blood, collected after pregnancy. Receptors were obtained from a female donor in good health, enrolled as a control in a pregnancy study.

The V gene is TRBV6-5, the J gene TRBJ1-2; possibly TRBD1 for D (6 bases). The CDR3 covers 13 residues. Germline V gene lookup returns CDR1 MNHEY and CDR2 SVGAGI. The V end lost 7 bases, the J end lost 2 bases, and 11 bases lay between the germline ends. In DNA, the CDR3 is TGTGCCAGCACCCCGGACAGAAACTATGGCTACACCTTC. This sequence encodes CASTPDRNYGYTF.

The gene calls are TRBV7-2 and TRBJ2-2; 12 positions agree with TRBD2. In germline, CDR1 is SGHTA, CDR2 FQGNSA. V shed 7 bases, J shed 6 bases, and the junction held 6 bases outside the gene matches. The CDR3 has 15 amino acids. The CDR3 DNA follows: TGTGCCAGCACCCCTCTAGCGGGGGGGGCCGGGGAGCTGTTTTTT. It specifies CASTPLAGGAGELFF.

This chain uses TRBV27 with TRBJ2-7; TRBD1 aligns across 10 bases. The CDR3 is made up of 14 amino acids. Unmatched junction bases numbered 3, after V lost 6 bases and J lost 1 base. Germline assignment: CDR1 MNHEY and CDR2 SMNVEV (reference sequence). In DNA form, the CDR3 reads TGTGCCAGCAGCCGGGACAGGGGTTCCTACGAGCAGTACTTC. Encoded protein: CASSRDRGSYEQYF.

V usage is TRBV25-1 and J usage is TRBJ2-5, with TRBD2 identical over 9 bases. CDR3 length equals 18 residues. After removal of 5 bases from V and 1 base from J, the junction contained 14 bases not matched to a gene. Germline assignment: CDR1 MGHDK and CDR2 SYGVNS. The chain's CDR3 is CASSLHAGGPFSQETQYF. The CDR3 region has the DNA TGTGCCAGCAGTCTCCACGCGGGAGGGCCATTCTCCCAAGAGACCCAGTACTTC.

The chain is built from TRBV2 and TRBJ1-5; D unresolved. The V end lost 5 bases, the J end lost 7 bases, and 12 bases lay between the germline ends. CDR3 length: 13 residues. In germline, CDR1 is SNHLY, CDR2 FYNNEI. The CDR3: CASSTSQAQPQHF. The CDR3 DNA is TGTGCCAGCAGTACTAGTCAGGCGCAGCCCCAGCATTTT.

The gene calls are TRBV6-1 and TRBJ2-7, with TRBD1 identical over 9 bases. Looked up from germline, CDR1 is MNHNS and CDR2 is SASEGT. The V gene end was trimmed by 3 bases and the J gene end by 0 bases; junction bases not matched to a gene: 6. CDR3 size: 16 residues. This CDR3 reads CASSEATGGFSYEQYF. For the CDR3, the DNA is TGTGCCAGCAGTGAGGCTACAGGGGGCTTCTCCTACGAGCAGTACTTC.

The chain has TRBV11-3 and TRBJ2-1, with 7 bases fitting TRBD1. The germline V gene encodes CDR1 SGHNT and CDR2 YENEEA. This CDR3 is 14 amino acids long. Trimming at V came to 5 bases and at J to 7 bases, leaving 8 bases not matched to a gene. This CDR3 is CASSHSTGVNEQFF. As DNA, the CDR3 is TGTGCCAGCAGCCATTCCACAGGGGTGAATGAGCAGTTCTTC.

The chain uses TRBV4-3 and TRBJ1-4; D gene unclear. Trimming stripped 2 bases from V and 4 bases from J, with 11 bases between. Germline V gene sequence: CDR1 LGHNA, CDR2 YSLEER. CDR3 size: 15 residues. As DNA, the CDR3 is TGCGCCAGCAGCCAACTAACGGGGAATAATGAAAAACTGTTTTTT. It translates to CASSQLTGNNEKLFF.

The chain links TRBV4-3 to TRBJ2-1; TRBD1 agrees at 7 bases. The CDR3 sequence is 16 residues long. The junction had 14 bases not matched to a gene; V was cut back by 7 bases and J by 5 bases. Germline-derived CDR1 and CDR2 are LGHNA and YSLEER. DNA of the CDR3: TGCGCCAGCAACCACAGGGGTGGGAGTCTAAACAATGAGCAGTTCTTC. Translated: CASNHRGGSLNNEQFF.

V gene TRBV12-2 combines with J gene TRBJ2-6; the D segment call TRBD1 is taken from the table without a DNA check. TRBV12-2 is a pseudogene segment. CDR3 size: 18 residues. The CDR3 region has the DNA TGTGCAAGTCGCTCGTTCTTCTCCACACAAAGTCGGGCCAACGTCCTGACTTTC. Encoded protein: CASRSFFSTQSRANVLTF.

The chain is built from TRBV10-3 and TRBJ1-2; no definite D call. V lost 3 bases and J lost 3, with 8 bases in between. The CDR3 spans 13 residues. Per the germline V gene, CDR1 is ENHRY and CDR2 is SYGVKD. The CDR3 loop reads CAISDSTHYGYTF. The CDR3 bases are TGTGCCATCAGTGACAGTACCCACTATGGCTACACCTTC.

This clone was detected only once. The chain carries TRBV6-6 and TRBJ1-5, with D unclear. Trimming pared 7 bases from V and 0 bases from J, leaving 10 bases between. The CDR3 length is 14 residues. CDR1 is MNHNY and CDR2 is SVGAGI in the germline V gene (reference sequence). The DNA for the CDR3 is TGTGCCAGCATAGAAGCGCTTAGCAATCAGCCCCAGCATTTT. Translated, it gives CASIEALSNQPQHF.

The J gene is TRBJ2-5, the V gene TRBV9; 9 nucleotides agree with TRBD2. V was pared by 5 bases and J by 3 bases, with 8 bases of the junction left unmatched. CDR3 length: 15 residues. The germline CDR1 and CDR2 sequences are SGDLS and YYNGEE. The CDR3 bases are TGTGCCAGCAGTATGCCGGGACTAGCAAAAGAGACCCAGTACTTC. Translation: CASSMPGLAKETQYF.

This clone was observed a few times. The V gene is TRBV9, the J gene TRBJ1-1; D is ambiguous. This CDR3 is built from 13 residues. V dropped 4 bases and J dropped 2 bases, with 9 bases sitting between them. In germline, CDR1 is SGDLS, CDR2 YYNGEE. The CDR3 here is CASSQTPNTEAFF. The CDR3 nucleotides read TGTGCCAGCAGCCAGACACCAAACACTGAAGCTTTCTTT.

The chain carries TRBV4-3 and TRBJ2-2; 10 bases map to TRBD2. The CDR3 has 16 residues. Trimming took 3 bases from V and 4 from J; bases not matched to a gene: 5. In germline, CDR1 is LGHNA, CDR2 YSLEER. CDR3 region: CASSQLAGVSTGELFF. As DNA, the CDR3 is TGCGCCAGCAGCCAGCTAGCGGGGGTTTCCACCGGGGAGCTGTTTTTT.

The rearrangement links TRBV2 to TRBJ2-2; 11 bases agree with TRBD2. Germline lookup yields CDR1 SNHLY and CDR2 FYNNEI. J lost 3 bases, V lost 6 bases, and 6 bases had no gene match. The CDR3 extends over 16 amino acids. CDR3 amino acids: CASRPPGLADTGELFF. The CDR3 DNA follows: TGTGCCAGCAGACCCCCGGGACTAGCGGACACCGGGGAGCTGTTTTTT. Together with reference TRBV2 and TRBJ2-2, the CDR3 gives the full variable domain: EPEVTQTPSHQVTQMGQEVILRCVPISNHLYFYWYRQILGQKVEFLVSFYNNEISEKSEIFDDQFSVERPDGSNFTLKIRSTKLEDSAMYFCASRPPGLADTGELFFGEGSRLTVL.

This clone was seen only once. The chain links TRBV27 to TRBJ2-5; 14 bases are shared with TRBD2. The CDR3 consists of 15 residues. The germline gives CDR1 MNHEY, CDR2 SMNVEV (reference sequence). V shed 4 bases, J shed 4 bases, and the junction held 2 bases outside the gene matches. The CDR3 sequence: CASSSGLAGGETQYF. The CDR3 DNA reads TGTGCCAGCAGTTCCGGACTAGCGGGAGGAGAGACCCAGTACTTC.

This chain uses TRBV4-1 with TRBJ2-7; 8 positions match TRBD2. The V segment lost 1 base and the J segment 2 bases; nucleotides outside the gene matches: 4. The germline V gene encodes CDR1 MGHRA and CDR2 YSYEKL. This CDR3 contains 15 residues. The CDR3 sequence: CASSQGLAITYEQYF. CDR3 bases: TGCGCCAGCAGCCAAGGACTAGCGATTACCTACGAGCAGTACTTC.

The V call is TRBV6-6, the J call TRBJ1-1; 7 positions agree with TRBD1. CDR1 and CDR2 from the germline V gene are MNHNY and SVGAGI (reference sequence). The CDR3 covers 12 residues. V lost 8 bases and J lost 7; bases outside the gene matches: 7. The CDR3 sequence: CASLTGTGEAFF. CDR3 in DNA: TGTGCCAGCTTGACAGGGACGGGTGAAGCTTTCTTT.

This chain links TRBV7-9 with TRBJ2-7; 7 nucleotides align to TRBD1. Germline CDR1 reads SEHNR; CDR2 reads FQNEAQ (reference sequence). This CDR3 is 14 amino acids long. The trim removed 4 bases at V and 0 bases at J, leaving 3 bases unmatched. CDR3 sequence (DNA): TGTGCCAGCAGCTCAAGACAGGGCTCCTACGAGCAGTACTTC. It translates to CASSSRQGSYEQYF.

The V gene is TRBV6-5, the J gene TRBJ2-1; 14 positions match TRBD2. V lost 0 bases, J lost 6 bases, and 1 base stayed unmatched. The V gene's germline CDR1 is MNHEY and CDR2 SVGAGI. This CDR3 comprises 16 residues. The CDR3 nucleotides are TGTGCCAGCAGTTACTCTGGGACTAGCGGGGGCAATGAGCAGTTCTTC. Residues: CASSYSGTSGGNEQFF.

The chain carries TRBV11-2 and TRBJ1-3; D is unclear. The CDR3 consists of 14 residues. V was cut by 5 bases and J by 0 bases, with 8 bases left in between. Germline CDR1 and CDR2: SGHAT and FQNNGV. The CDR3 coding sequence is TGTGCCAGCAGCCCAGGCAGCTCTGGAAACACCATATATTTT. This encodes CASSPGSSGNTIYF.

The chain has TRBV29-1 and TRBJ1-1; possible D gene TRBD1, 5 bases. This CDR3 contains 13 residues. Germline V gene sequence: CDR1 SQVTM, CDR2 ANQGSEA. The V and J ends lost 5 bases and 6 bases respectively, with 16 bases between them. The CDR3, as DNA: TGCAGCGTTACCCGACAGTCCGGAGCTGAAGCTTTCTTT. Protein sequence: CSVTRQSGAEAFF.

Written as DNA, the CDR3 is TGTGCCAGTAGGGACTACGGGGGAACTCACAATGAGCAGTTCTTC. Its translation: CASRDYGGTHNEQFF. This chain links TRBV19 with TRBJ2-1, with D perhaps TRBD2 (6 bases). Per the germline V gene, CDR1 is LNHDA and CDR2 is SQIVND (reference sequence). V dropped 6 bases and J dropped 5 bases, with 17 bases sitting between them. This CDR3 spans 15 amino acids.

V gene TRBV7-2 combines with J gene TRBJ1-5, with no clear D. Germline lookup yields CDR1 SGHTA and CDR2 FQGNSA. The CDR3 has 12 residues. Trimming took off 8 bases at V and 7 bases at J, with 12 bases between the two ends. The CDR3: CASGGFEQPQHF. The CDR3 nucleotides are TGTGCCAGCGGAGGTTTCGAACAGCCCCAGCATTTT.

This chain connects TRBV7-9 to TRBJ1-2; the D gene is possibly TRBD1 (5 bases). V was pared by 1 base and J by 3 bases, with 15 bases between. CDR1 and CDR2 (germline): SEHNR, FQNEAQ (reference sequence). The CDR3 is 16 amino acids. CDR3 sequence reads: CASSLGWAGFDYGYTF. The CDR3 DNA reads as TGTGCCAGCAGCTTAGGTTGGGCAGGGTTCGACTATGGCTACACCTTC.

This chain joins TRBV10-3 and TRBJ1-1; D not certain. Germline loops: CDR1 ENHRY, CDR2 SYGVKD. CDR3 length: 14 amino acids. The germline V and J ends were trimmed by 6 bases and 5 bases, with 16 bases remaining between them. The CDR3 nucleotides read TGTGCCATCAGCCGCCCGCCGGGAGGAACTGAAGCTTTCTTT. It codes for CAISRPPGGTEAFF.

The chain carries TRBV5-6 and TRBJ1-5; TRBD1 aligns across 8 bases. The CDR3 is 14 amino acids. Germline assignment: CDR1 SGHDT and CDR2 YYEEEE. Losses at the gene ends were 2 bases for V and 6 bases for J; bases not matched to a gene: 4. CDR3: CASSFAGGRQPQHF. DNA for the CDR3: TGTGCCAGCAGCTTTGCAGGGGGCCGTCAGCCCCAGCATTTT.

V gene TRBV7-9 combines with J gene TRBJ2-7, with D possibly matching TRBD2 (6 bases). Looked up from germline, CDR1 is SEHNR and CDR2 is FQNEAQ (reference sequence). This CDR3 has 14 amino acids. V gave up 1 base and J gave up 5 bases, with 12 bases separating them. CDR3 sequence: CASSLGTMGHEQYF. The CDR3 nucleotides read TGTGCCAGCAGCTTAGGGACTATGGGCCACGAGCAGTACTTC. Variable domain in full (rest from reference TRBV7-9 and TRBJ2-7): DTGVSQNPRHKITKRGQNVTFRCDPISEHNRLYWYRQTLGQGPEFLTYFQNEAQLEKSRLLSDRFSAERPKGSFSTLEIQRTEQGDSAMYLCASSLGTMGHEQYFGPGTRLTVT.